This T cell receptor beta chain is from a study of T cell responses to AZD1222 COVID-19 vaccine. General study findings and limits: The reported proportion of spike-specific TCRs targeting unmutated variant regions was nearly half. Donors were chiefly white British, with a greater number of females, and clonal diversity was perhaps underestimated.

Second-dose groups at about 4 or about 12 weeks were pooled. The assay was immunoSEQ multiplex PCR, and TCRdb's table has in-frame clones only and misses some. The sample consists of roughly 35,000 clones, over 75% of them appearing once. There are 13 residues in the CDR3. The V end lost 0 bases, the J end lost 8 bases, and 8 bases lay between the germline ends. Germline assignment: CDR1 GTSNPN and CDR2 SVGIG (reference sequence). A remark on this clone: Its target is not known.

This chain links TRBV30 with TRBJ1-6, with D hard to call. The source of this sequence is an adult who received the AZD1222 COVID-19 vaccine. Specimen: peripheral blood, collected 28 days after the second AZD1222 dose. As DNA, the CDR3 is TGTGCCTGGAGTGTATGGGCGGATTCACCCCTCCACTTT. Its translation: CAWSVWADSPLHF.